This is a list of T cell receptor beta chains from one sample in a study of T cell responses to AZD1222 COVID-19 vaccine. Profiled with immunoSEQ multiplex PCR; TCRdb holds only in-frame clones, not every one. The sample carries some 120,000 clones, around 81% recorded once. This specimen was peripheral blood, taken on day 0 of AZD1222 vaccination. The receptors stem from an adult in good health. Each CDR3 is given with its conserved first and last residue. Each record gives: D gene, V gene, clone size, J gene, CDR3 DNA, CDR3 protein. The D gene is left open where the match is weak. Clone size is given for some rows only: seen once, a few or many times, or a class if the clone is expanded.

D gene: .
V gene: TRBV7-9
clone size: .
J gene: TRBJ1-6
CDR3 DNA: TGTGCCAGCAGCTTACTGGGGGCTGGAGATAATTCACCCCTCCACTTT
CDR3 protein: CASSLLGAGDNSPLHF

D gene: .
V gene: TRBV5-6
clone size: few
J gene: TRBJ2-7
CDR3 DNA: TGTGCCAGCAGCTTGGTGGCAATCTACGAGCAGTACTTC
CDR3 protein: CASSLVAIYEQYF

D gene: .
V gene: TRBV12-3/TRBV12-4
clone size: .
J gene: TRBJ1-5
CDR3 DNA: TGTGCCAGCAGTTTTTTGGGGCAACAGCCCCAGCATTTT
CDR3 protein: CASSFLGQQPQHF

D gene: .
V gene: TRBV7-3
clone size: .
J gene: TRBJ2-2
CDR3 DNA: TGTGCCAGCAGCCGACTAGTCGCCGGGGAGCTGTTTTTT
CDR3 protein: CASSRLVAGELFF

D gene: .
V gene: TRBV6-1
clone size: .
J gene: TRBJ2-1
CDR3 DNA: TGTGCCAGCAGTGACCCCCATACAGGGTACAATGAGCAGTTCTTC
CDR3 protein: CASSDPHTGYNEQFF

D gene: TRBD2
V gene: TRBV4-2
clone size: .
J gene: TRBJ2-7
CDR3 DNA: TGTGCCAGCAGCCAAGGGCTTACTAGCGGACCCTCCTACGAGCAGTACTTC
CDR3 protein: CASSQGLTSGPSYEQYF

D gene: TRBD2
V gene: TRBV6-4
clone size: .
J gene: TRBJ2-3
CDR3 DNA: TGTGCCAGCAGTGAAGGGGCGGGAGAGCAGTATTTT
CDR3 protein: CASSEGAGEQYF

D gene: TRBD1
V gene: TRBV18
clone size: .
J gene: TRBJ2-5
CDR3 DNA: TGTGCCAGCTCAAGACAGGGGAGAGAGACCCAGTACTTC
CDR3 protein: CASSRQGRETQYF

D gene: TRBD1
V gene: TRBV28
clone size: .
J gene: TRBJ2-5
CDR3 DNA: TGTGCCAGCAGTTCAGGGGGACAGGGAACCCAGTACTTC
CDR3 protein: CASSSGGQGTQYF

D gene: TRBD1
V gene: TRBV6-5
clone size: .
J gene: TRBJ1-6
CDR3 DNA: TGTGCCAGCAGTTACGGTACAGGGGCAAGGTCACCCCTCCACTTT
CDR3 protein: CASSYGTGARSPLHF

D gene: TRBD2
V gene: TRBV11-3
clone size: .
J gene: TRBJ2-3
CDR3 DNA: TGTGCCAGCAGCTTAAGCTCGGGGGGGCGAACTAGCACAGATACGCAGTATTTT
CDR3 protein: CASSLSSGGRTSTDTQYF

D gene: .
V gene: TRBV29-1
clone size: .
J gene: TRBJ1-2
CDR3 DNA: TGCAGCGGTCTTCGGGGAAGAGATGGCTACACCTTC
CDR3 protein: CSGLRGRDGYTF

D gene: .
V gene: TRBV6-6
clone size: .
J gene: TRBJ1-2
CDR3 DNA: TGTGCCAGCAGGGACAGTGGCTATGGCTACACCTTC
CDR3 protein: CASRDSGYGYTF

D gene: TRBD2
V gene: TRBV19
clone size: .
J gene: TRBJ2-1
CDR3 DNA: TGTGCCACACGGAGCGGGAGGGACCGGAATGAGCAGTTCTTC
CDR3 protein: CATRSGRDRNEQFF

D gene: TRBD1
V gene: TRBV9
clone size: few
J gene: TRBJ1-3
CDR3 DNA: TGTGCCAGCAGCGTAACAGACAGGGCGAGCTCTGGAAACACCATATATTTT
CDR3 protein: CASSVTDRASSGNTIYF

D gene: TRBD2
V gene: TRBV7-8
clone size: .
J gene: TRBJ2-7
CDR3 DNA: TGTGCCAGCGAAGGGACTAGCAGATACGAGCAGTACTTC
CDR3 protein: CASEGTSRYEQYF

D gene: .
V gene: TRBV28
clone size: .
J gene: TRBJ2-1
CDR3 DNA: TGTGCCAGCAGCGACCCCAGGGGGGGGATTGTTGATGAGCAGTTCTTC
CDR3 protein: CASSDPRGGIVDEQFF

D gene: TRBD2
V gene: TRBV6-5
clone size: .
J gene: TRBJ2-7
CDR3 DNA: TGTGCCAGCACGACCTCTACTAGCGGGAGAGCCGAGCAGTACTTC
CDR3 protein: CASTTSTSGRAEQYF

D gene: .
V gene: TRBV6-5
clone size: few
J gene: TRBJ1-6
CDR3 DNA: TGTGCCAGCAGTTACCAAATGGGGATCGGAAATTCACCCCTCCACTTT
CDR3 protein: CASSYQMGIGNSPLHF

D gene: TRBD1
V gene: TRBV6-5
clone size: once
J gene: TRBJ2-1
CDR3 DNA: TGTGCCAGTCGGGGGACAGGGCCCCACAATGAGCAGTTCTTC
CDR3 protein: CASRGTGPHNEQFF

D gene: .
V gene: TRBV18
clone size: .
J gene: TRBJ1-5
CDR3 DNA: TGTGCCAGCTCACCCCAGAGTAATAGCAATCAGCCCCAGCATTTT
CDR3 protein: CASSPQSNSNQPQHF

D gene: TRBD2
V gene: TRBV11-3
clone size: .
J gene: TRBJ2-7
CDR3 DNA: TGTGCCAGCAGCTCGGGACTAGCGGGGCAATACGAGCAGTACTTC
CDR3 protein: CASSSGLAGQYEQYF

D gene: TRBD1
V gene: TRBV6-5
clone size: .
J gene: TRBJ1-2
CDR3 DNA: TGTGCCAGCAGTTACCCAGGGGGCGATAACTATGGCTACACCTTC
CDR3 protein: CASSYPGGDNYGYTF